Below are 3 T cell receptor beta chains sequenced from a single sample in a study of Ad26.COV2.S vaccination and SARS-CoV-2 variants. The treatment: 19 received Ad26.COV2.S at low or high dose, single or two shots; a few received placebo; per-sample allocation not given. Following the first vaccine or placebo injection, samples were taken on day 63. Method: immunoSEQ multiplex PCR; TCRdb's copy keeps in-frame clones and lacks some. The table includes about 410,000 clones, more than 85% detected once. The specimen was peripheral blood, collected in a trial of Ad26.COV2.S vaccine versus placebo. Receptors were obtained from a person between 18 and 65 years old who received the Ad26.COV2.S COVID-19 vaccine or a placebo.

The chain has TRBV15 and TRBJ2-3; unclear D gene. The CDR3 runs 13 residues. CDR1 is LNHNV, CDR2 YYDKDF, per germline (reference sequence). V dropped 1 base and J dropped 5 bases, with 7 bases sitting between them. The chain's CDR3 is CATSRVVRDTQYF. CDR3 in DNA: TGTGCCACCAGCAGAGTCGTGCGAGATACGCAGTATTTT.

V is TRBV4-3 and J is TRBJ2-7; 9 bases agree with TRBD1. Germline loops: CDR1 LGHNA, CDR2 YSLEER. The CDR3 runs 14 residues. V trimming: 3 bases; J trimming: 7 bases; junction bases outside the gene matches: 7. CDR3 sequence: CASSQFTGGEEQYF. The CDR3 nucleotides are TGCGCCAGCAGCCAGTTCACAGGGGGCGAAGAGCAGTACTTC.

This clone turned up a few times. V is TRBV6-1 and J is TRBJ2-7, with D possibly TRBD2 on 6 matching bases. V lost 0 bases, J lost 2 bases, and 17 bases lay in between. The CDR3 is made up of 17 amino acids. Germline lookup yields CDR1 MNHNS and CDR2 SASEGT. CDR3 DNA: TGTGCCAGCAGTGAAGCTCCAACCGGGAGTTACCCCTACGAGCAGTACTTC. This encodes CASSEAPTGSYPYEQYF.